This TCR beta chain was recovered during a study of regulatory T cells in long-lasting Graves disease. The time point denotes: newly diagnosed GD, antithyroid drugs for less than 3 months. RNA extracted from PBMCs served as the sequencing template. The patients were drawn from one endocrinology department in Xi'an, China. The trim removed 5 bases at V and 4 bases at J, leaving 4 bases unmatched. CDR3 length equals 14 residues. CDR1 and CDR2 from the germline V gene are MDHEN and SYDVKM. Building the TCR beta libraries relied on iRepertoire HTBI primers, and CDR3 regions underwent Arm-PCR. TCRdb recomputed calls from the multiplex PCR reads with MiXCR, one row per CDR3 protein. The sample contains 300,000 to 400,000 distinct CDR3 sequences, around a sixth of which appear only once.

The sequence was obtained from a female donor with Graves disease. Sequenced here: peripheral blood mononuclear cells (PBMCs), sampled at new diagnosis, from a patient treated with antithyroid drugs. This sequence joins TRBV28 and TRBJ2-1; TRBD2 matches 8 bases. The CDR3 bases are TGTGCCAGCAGTCAATCTAGCGGGTACAATGAGCAGTTCTTC. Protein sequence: CASSQSSGYNEQFF. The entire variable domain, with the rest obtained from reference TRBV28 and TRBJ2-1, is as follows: DVKVTQSSRYLVKRTGEKVFLECVQDMDHENMFWYRQDPGLGLRLIYFSYDVKMKEKGDIPEGYSVSREKKERFSLILESASTNQTSMYLCASSQSSGYNEQFFGPGTRLTVL.